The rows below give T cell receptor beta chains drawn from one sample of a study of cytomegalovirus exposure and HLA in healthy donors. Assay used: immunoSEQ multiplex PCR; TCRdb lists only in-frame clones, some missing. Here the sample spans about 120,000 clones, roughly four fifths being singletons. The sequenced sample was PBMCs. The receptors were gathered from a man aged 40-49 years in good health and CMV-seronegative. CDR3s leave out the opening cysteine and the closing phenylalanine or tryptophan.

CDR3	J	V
AASGVHEQF	TRBJ2-1	TRBV30
ASSLPGQETQY	TRBJ2-5	TRBV28
ASSEGPPEGCT	TRBJ1-2	TRBV6-1
AWEATPGGTQY	TRBJ2-5	TRBV30
ASSPTAYEQY	TRBJ2-7	TRBV18
ASSSVQGRSLNTEAF	TRBJ1-1	TRBV28
ATSSRRGNNEKLF	TRBJ1-4	TRBV15
ASSLGGIYNEQF	TRBJ2-1	TRBV27
ASSVGLAGVINEQF	TRBJ2-1	TRBV9
ASSTGTRQEAQY	TRBJ2-5	TRBV18
ASSQVYRGLGYT	TRBJ1-2	TRBV4-3
ASSIDQTARFDNQPQH	TRBJ1-5	TRBV19
ASSGATNNEQF	TRBJ2-1	TRBV18
ASNIGGLQETQY	TRBJ2-5	TRBV9
ASSYTSGDSYEQY	TRBJ2-7	TRBV5-1
ASSKQTGGATYEQY	TRBJ2-7	TRBV7-2
AIRGTSGRAGHEQF	TRBJ2-1	TRBV10-3
ASSPTGVNTGELF	TRBJ2-2	TRBV2
ASSKDSGRAHEQF	TRBJ2-1	TRBV21-1
ASSIRYGNEKLF	TRBJ1-4	TRBV19
ASSVDRTGYGYT	TRBJ1-2	TRBV9
ASSPLGTGDEQY	TRBJ2-7	TRBV18
ASSQETPGANVLT	TRBJ2-6	TRBV4-3
ASSVGGGANSPLH	TRBJ1-6	TRBV9
ASSGPGLNSPLH	TRBJ1-6	TRBV27
ASSPDSYAYEQY	TRBJ2-7	TRBV7-2
ASSPGYAGPGANGLT	TRBJ2-6	TRBV7-6
ASSLETSGYTSELF	TRBJ2-2	TRBV27
ASSVRDGLSTQY	TRBJ2-5	TRBV6-1
ASSPQGSNYGYT	TRBJ1-2	TRBV4-3
ASSLVAGGGKTQY	TRBJ2-5	TRBV5-6
ASSQDSQGDQPQH	TRBJ1-5	TRBV4-1
SAKPQVEAF	TRBJ1-1	TRBV20-1
ASSERVRAGGYT	TRBJ1-2	TRBV2
ASSEYELRPQH	TRBJ1-5	TRBV2
ASREGASNSPLH	TRBJ1-6	TRBV6-6
SSSSGGTEAF	TRBJ1-1	TRBV7-9
ASSQELATSYEQY	TRBJ2-7	TRBV4-2
ASSQAGQGRNTGELF	TRBJ2-2	TRBV4-2
ASSRQNLQETQY	TRBJ2-5	TRBV6-1
ASSPRGAPTNEQF	TRBJ2-1	TRBV18
ASRPGLTGELF	TRBJ2-2	TRBV25-1
ASSLRVDSYEQY	TRBJ2-7	TRBV5-1
ASSIRRTDTQY	TRBJ2-3	TRBV19
SVPVGGTNEKLF	TRBJ1-4	TRBV29-1
ASRPDRVNTEAF	TRBJ1-1	TRBV27
ASSRDRGETQY	TRBJ2-5	TRBV6-4
ASSPTSGRTQETQY	TRBJ2-5	TRBV7-7
SVVGGGLAGVYNEQF	TRBJ2-1	TRBV29-1
ASSLGQTYNEQF	TRBJ2-1	TRBV5-1
ASSLTSRPGANVLT	TRBJ2-6	TRBV7-3
ASSQDRARADEQY	TRBJ2-7	TRBV14
ASSSRSYRGGETQY	TRBJ2-5	TRBV11-2
AARQGYQETQY	TRBJ2-5	TRBV6-5
ASSKKGGWRGGRGTGELF	TRBJ2-2	TRBV13
ASSSRFEGPQH	TRBJ1-5	TRBV7-6
ASSLGRSTGYGYT	TRBJ1-2	TRBV7-8
ASPPRTGTSKNIQY	TRBJ2-4	TRBV12-2
ASSSGTGLIRATEAF	TRBJ1-1	TRBV5-5
ASSIKQGNTEAF	TRBJ1-1	TRBV7-8